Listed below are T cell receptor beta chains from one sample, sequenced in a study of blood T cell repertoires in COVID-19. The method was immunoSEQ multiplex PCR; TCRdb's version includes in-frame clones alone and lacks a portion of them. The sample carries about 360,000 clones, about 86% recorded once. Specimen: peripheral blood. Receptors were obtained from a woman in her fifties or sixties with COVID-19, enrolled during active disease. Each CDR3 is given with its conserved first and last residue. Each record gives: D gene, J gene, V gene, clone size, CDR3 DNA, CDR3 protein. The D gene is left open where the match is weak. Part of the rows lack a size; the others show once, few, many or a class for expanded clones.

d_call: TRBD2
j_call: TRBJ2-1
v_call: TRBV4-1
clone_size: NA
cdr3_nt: TGCGCCAGCAGCCCGCTAGCGGGGGGGCGGGTGGAGCAGTTCTTC
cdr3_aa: CASSPLAGGRVEQFF

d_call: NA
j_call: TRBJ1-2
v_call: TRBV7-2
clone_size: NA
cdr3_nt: TGTGCCAGCAGCTTAACGACAGGTCTCTCCACAAACTATGGCTACACCTTC
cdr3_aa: CASSLTTGLSTNYGYTF

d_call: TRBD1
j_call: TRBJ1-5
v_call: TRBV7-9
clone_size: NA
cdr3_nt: TGTGCCAGCAGCCTCCAGGGGGCCGGGAATCAGCCCCAGCATTTT
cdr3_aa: CASSLQGAGNQPQHF

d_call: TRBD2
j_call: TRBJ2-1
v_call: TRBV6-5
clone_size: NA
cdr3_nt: TGTGCCAGCAGTTCCGGACTAGCGGGGGCCAATGAGCAGTTCTTC
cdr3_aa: CASSSGLAGANEQFF

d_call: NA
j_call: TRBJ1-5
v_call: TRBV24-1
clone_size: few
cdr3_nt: TGTGCCACCAGTGATTTACCTACAGGTAGCGGCGATCAGCCCCAGCATTTT
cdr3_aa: CATSDLPTGSGDQPQHF

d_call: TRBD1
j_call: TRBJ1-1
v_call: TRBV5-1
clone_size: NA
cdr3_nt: TGCGCCAGCAGCTACCGGGACAGGGGTACTGAAGCTTTCTTT
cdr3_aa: CASSYRDRGTEAFF

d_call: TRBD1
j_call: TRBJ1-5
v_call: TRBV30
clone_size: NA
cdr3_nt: TGTGCCTGGAGTGGGGCGGGACAGGGAGGATGGCCCCAGCATTTT
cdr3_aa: CAWSGAGQGGWPQHF

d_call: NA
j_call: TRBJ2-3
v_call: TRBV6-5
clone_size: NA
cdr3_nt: TGTGCCAGCGCTAGCCCCCCAGATACGCAGTATTTT
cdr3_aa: CASASPPDTQYF

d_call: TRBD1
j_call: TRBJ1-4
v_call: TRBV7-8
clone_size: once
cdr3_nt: TGTGCCAGCCAAGCTCGGACCGGGACAGGGAGGGGCACTAATGAAAAACTGTTTTTT
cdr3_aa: CASQARTGTGRGTNEKLFF

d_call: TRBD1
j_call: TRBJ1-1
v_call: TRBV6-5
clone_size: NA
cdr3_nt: TGTGCCAGCAGTAAGGAAGACAGGGCTAACGCTGAAGCTTTCTTT
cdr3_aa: CASSKEDRANAEAFF

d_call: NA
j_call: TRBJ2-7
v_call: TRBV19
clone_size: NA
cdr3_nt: TGTGCCAGTAGTCGGGACACCCGAGGACCTTACGAGCAGTACTTC
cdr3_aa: CASSRDTRGPYEQYF

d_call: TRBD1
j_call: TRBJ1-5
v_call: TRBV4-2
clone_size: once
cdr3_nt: TGTGCCAGCAGCCGTGGACAGGGTGGCAATCAGCCCCAGCATTTT
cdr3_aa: CASSRGQGGNQPQHF

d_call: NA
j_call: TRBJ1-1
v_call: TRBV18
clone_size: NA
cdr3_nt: TGTGCCAGCTCACCATACGAGGGAGGTTGGTCGGGAACTGAAGCTTTCTTT
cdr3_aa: CASSPYEGGWSGTEAFF

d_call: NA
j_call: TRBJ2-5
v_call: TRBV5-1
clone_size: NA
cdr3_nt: TGCGCCAGCACTCGGGACACCGGGGGGGAGACCCAGTACTTC
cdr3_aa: CASTRDTGGETQYF

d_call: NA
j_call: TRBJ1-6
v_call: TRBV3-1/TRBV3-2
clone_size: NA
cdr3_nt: TGTGCCAGCAGCCAAGAGGCAGGCAACTCACCCCTCCACTTT
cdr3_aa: CASSQEAGNSPLHF

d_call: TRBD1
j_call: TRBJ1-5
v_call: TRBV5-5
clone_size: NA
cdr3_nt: TGTGCCACCACCCCGGGACAGGGAAATCAGCCCCAGCATTTT
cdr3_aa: CATTPGQGNQPQHF

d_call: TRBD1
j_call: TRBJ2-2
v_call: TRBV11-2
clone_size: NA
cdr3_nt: TGTGCCAGCGCAGGGACAGGGTACACCGGGGAGCTGTTTTTT
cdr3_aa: CASAGTGYTGELFF

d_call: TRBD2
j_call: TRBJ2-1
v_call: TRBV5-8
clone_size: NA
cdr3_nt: TGTGCCAGCAGCTACCCCGGCGGGGGGAGAAATGAGCAGTTCTTC
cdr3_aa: CASSYPGGGRNEQFF

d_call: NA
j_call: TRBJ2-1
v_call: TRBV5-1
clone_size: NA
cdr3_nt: TGCGCCAGCAGCTTGAGATTACAGGGTGACGAGCAGTTCTTC
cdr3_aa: CASSLRLQGDEQFF

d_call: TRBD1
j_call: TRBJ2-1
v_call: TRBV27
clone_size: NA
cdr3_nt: TGTGCCAGCAGGTACAGGGGAATCAATGAGCAGTTCTTC
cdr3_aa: CASRYRGINEQFF

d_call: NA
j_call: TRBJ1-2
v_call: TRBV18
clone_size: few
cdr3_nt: TGTGCCAGCTCACCATCGGGGTCAGAGGGCTACACCTTC
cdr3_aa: CASSPSGSEGYTF

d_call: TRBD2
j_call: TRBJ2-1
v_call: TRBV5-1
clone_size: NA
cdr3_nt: TGCGCCAGCAGCTATGCAGTAGCGGGGCGCCCCTACAATGAGCAGTTCTTC
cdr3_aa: CASSYAVAGRPYNEQFF

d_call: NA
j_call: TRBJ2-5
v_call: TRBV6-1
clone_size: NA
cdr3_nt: TGTGCCAGCAGTGAAAATAGGTGGGCCCTGGGGACCCAGTACTTC
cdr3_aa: CASSENRWALGTQYF

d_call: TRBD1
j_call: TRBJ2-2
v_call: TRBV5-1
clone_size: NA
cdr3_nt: TGCGCCAGCAGCTTCCTAGACAGGGACACCGGGGAGCTGTTTTTT
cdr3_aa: CASSFLDRDTGELFF

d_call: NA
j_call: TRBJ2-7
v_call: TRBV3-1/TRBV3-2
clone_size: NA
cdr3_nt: TGTGCCAGCAGCCAAGGGCTGCCAGACATTTACTACGAGCAGTACTTC
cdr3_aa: CASSQGLPDIYYEQYF

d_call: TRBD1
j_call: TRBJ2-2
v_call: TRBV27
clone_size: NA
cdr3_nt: TGTGCCAGCAGTTTATGGGGACAGGGGCGAACCGGGGAGCTGTTTTTT
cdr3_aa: CASSLWGQGRTGELFF